Below, 15 T cell receptor beta chains from the same sample are listed, as sequenced in a study of blood T cell repertoires in COVID-19. Profiled with immunoSEQ multiplex PCR; TCRdb holds only in-frame clones, not every one. The top ten hold under 6% of the sample, which has 75,000 to 90,000 clones, more than 75% seen once. Sample: peripheral blood. These TCRs come from a human donor in a cohort sampled during active COVID-19.

The chain couples TRBV12-3 or TRBV12-4 to TRBJ1-5; D remains unclear. V lost 7 bases, J lost 5 bases, and 12 bases lay in between. The CDR3 totals 13 residues. The CDR3: CASTIGSYQPQHF. The DNA for the CDR3 is TGTGCCAGCACAATAGGGAGCTATCAGCCCCAGCATTTT.

The chain links TRBV30 to TRBJ1-2; tentatively, D is TRBD1 (5 bases). Germline CDR1 GTSNPN, CDR2 SVGIG (reference sequence). V was trimmed by 1 base and J by 2 bases, leaving 11 bases between them. The CDR3 length is 14 residues. CDR3 nucleotides: TGTGCCTGGAGTGCGGCGGGGGGGAACTATGGCTACACCTTC. It codes for CAWSAAGGNYGYTF.

This chain uses TRBV4-3 with TRBJ1-2; D uncertain. This CDR3 is built from 15 residues. Trimming stripped 1 base from V and 1 base from J, with 10 bases between. Germline V gives CDR1 LGHNA, CDR2 YSLEER. The CDR3: CASSQGAGLNYGYTF. The CDR3 coding sequence is TGCGCCAGCAGCCAAGGAGCAGGCCTTAACTATGGCTACACCTTC.

The rearrangement joins TRBV5-1 to TRBJ2-5; tentatively, D is TRBD2 (5 bases). Trimming took 0 bases from V and 4 from J, leaving 7 bases between them. The germline gives CDR1 SGHRS, CDR2 YFSETQ. The CDR3 loop spans 13 amino acids. The CDR3, as DNA: TGCGCCAGCAGCTTGGGAGGGTCAGAGACCCAGTACTTC. Residues: CASSLGGSETQYF. Complete variable domain (other parts from reference TRBV5-1 and TRBJ2-5): KAGVTQTPRYLIKTRGQQVTLSCSPISGHRSVSWYQQTPGQGLQFLFEYFSETQRNKGNFPGRFSGRQFSNSRSEMNVSTLELGDSALYLCASSLGGSETQYFGPGTRLLVL.

The V and J genes are TRBV5-4 and TRBJ1-4; 8 bases agree with TRBD1. The CDR3 is 16 amino acids. Germline V gene sequence: CDR1 SGHNT, CDR2 YYREEE (reference sequence). Trimming took 0 bases from V and 7 from J; bases not matched to a gene: 8. The CDR3 DNA sequence: TGTGCCAGCAGCTTGGGCCCCGGACAGGGAGGTGAAAAACTGTTTTTT. Translating gives CASSLGPGQGGEKLFF.

The J gene is TRBJ2-1, the V gene TRBV12-5, with 9 bases aligning to TRBD2. V was pared by 5 bases and J by 0 bases, with 2 bases of the junction left unmatched. Looked up from germline, CDR1 is LGHNT and CDR2 is FRNRAP. The CDR3 has 15 amino acids. Here the CDR3 reads CASGTAGGSYNEQFF. In nucleotides, the CDR3 is TGTGCTAGTGGTACAGCGGGGGGCTCCTACAATGAGCAGTTCTTC.

V usage is TRBV19 and J usage is TRBJ1-1; TRBD1 is a possible D gene (6 bases). This CDR3 comprises 14 residues. From germline, CDR1 is LNHDA and CDR2 SQIVND (reference sequence). The ends were cut back, 7 bases at V and 0 bases at J, with 12 bases in the middle. The CDR3 nucleotides are TGTGCCAGTACCCAGGGGCGAATGAACACTGAAGCTTTCTTT. It encodes CASTQGRMNTEAFF. Using reference TRBV19 and TRBJ1-1 for the parts outside the CDR3, the full variable domain is DGGITQSPKYLFRKEGQNVTLSCEQNLNHDAMYWYRQDPGQGLRLIYYSQIVNDFQKGDIAEGYSVSREKKESFPLTVTSAQKNPTAFYLCASTQGRMNTEAFFGQGTRLTVV.

The V and J genes are TRBV5-1 and TRBJ2-5; tentative D call: TRBD2 (5 bases). Germline lookup yields CDR1 SGHRS and CDR2 YFSETQ. V lost 7 bases and J lost 2, with 12 bases in between. This CDR3 contains 13 residues. CDR3 region: CASHQTGQETQYF. In nucleotides, the CDR3 is TGCGCCAGCCACCAAACGGGGCAAGAGACCCAGTACTTC.

The rearrangement uses TRBV16 and TRBJ2-5, with a tentative D call TRBD1 (6 bases). Per the germline V gene, CDR1 is KGHSY and CDR2 is FQNENV. V lost 0 bases, J lost 5 bases, and 16 bases lay in between. The length of the CDR3 is 16 residues. This chain's CDR3 is CASSQSIAAGAETQYF. The DNA for the CDR3 is TGTGCCAGCAGCCAATCGATCGCGGCAGGGGCTGAGACCCAGTACTTC.

The chain combines TRBV2 with TRBJ2-1, with 10 bases matching TRBD1. In germline, CDR1 is SNHLY, CDR2 FYNNEI. The junction had 6 bases not matched to a gene; V was cut back by 2 bases and J by 8 bases. The CDR3 is 15 amino acids. This CDR3 reads CASSEFGTGVDEQFF. Here the CDR3 DNA reads TGTGCCAGCAGTGAATTTGGGACAGGGGTTGATGAGCAGTTCTTC.

V gene TRBV19 combines with J gene TRBJ1-5, with D possibly TRBD1 on 5 matching bases. The germline V gene encodes CDR1 LNHDA and CDR2 SQIVND (reference sequence). The V end was cut by 3 bases, the J end by 3 bases, with 6 bases between. CDR3 length: 13 amino acids. The CDR3 region has the DNA TGTGCCAGTAGTATCAGGGTCAATCAGCCCCAGCATTTT. It encodes CASSIRVNQPQHF.

This chain uses TRBV9 with TRBJ2-1, with 7 positions matching TRBD2. The CDR3 has 14 residues. The germline CDR1 and CDR2 sequences are SGDLS and YYNGEE. Trimming took 3 bases from V and 7 from J; bases not matched to a gene: 7. The CDR3 here is CASSAGPGGNEQFF. The CDR3 nucleotides are TGTGCCAGCAGCGCTGGCCCGGGGGGAAATGAGCAGTTCTTC.

This clone has a single count. The V gene is TRBV6-5, the J gene TRBJ2-7, with a weak D call TRBD1 (6 bases). Germline CDR1 is MNHEY and CDR2 is SVGAGI. The CDR3 has 14 residues. The V gene lost 6 bases and the J gene lost 0 bases, with 12 bases spanning the gap. The CDR3 loop reads CASSHGTNSYEQYF. Here the CDR3 DNA reads TGTGCCAGCAGCCACGGGACAAACTCCTACGAGCAGTACTTC.

The chain uses TRBV10-1 and TRBJ2-3; maybe TRBD2 (5 bases). The germline V and J ends were trimmed by 2 bases and 3 bases, with 12 bases remaining between them. Germline-derived CDR1 and CDR2 are WNHNN and SYGVQD (reference sequence). CDR3 length equals 15 residues. The CDR3: CASSEVGVGTDTQYF. The CDR3, as DNA: TGCGCCAGCAGTGAGGTGGGAGTTGGGACAGATACGCAGTATTTT.

This rearrangement joins TRBV15 to TRBJ1-4, with 9 bases identical to TRBD1. J lost 2 bases, V lost 4 bases, and 2 bases had no gene match. CDR1 is LNHNV, CDR2 YYDKDF, per germline (reference sequence). The CDR3 extends over 15 amino acids. CDR3 amino acids: CATSKTGGTNEKLFF. The CDR3 DNA reads as TGTGCCACCAGCAAAACAGGGGGCACTAATGAAAAACTGTTTTTT. The variable domain in full, with the rest retrieved from reference TRBV15 and TRBJ1-4, is DAMVIQNPRYQVTQFGKPVTLSCSQTLNHNVMYWYQQKSSQAPKLLFHYYDKDFNNEADTPDNFQSRRPNTSFCFLDIRSPGLGDTAMYLCATSKTGGTNEKLFFGSGTQLSVL.